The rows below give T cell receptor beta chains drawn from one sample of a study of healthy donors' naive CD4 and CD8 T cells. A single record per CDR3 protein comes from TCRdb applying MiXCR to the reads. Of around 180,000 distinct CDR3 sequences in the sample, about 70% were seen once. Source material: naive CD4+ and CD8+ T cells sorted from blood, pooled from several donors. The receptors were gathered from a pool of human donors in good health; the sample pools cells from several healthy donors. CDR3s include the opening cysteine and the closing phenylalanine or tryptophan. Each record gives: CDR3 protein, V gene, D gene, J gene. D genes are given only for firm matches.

CDR3aa: CASSLTWDTEAFF; v_gene: TRBV12-3/TRBV12-4; d_gene: -; j_gene: TRBJ1-1
CDR3aa: CSAYRNYEQYF; v_gene: TRBV29-1; d_gene: -; j_gene: TRBJ2-7
CDR3aa: CSVAGGGPIYEQYF; v_gene: TRBV29-1; d_gene: TRBD2; j_gene: TRBJ2-7
CDR3aa: CSVELDDRGPYEQYF; v_gene: TRBV29-1; d_gene: TRBD1; j_gene: TRBJ2-7
CDR3aa: CASRRQGLFYNEQFF; v_gene: TRBV6-5; d_gene: TRBD1; j_gene: TRBJ2-1
CDR3aa: CASSVIQGFSSYNSPLHF; v_gene: TRBV7-8; d_gene: -; j_gene: TRBJ1-6
CDR3aa: CSARQNTEAFF; v_gene: TRBV29-1; d_gene: -; j_gene: TRBJ1-1
CDR3aa: CASTQGYEQYF; v_gene: TRBV6-6; d_gene: -; j_gene: TRBJ2-7
CDR3aa: CASSLAGGGNEQFF; v_gene: TRBV5-6; d_gene: -; j_gene: TRBJ2-1
CDR3aa: CSIRTSGTYEQYF; v_gene: TRBV29-1; d_gene: TRBD2; j_gene: TRBJ2-7
CDR3aa: CASGLAGNEQFF; v_gene: TRBV6-6; d_gene: TRBD2; j_gene: TRBJ2-1
CDR3aa: CASRGAGSYGYTF; v_gene: TRBV12-3/TRBV12-4; d_gene: -; j_gene: TRBJ1-2